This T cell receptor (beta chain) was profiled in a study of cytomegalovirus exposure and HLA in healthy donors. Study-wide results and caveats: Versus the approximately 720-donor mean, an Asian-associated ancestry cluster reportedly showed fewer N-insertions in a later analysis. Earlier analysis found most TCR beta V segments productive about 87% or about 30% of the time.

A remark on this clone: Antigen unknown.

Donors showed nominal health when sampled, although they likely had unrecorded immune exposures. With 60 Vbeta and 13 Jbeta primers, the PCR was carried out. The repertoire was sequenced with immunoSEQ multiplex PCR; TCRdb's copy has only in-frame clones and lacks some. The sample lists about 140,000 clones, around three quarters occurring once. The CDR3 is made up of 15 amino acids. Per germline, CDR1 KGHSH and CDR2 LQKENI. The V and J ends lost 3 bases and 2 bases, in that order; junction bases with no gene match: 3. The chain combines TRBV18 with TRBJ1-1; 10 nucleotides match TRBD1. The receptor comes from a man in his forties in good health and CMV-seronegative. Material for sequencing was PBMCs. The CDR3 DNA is TGTGCCAGCTCACCGGGGACAGGGGTAAACACTGAAGCTTTCTTT. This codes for CASSPGTGVNTEAFF. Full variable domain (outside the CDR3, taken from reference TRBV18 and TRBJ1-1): NAGVMQNPRHLVRRRGQEARLRCSPMKGHSHVYWYRQLPEEGLKFMVYLQKENIIDESGMPKERFSAEFPKEGPSILRIQQVVRGDSAAYFCASSPGTGVNTEAFFGQGTRLTVV.